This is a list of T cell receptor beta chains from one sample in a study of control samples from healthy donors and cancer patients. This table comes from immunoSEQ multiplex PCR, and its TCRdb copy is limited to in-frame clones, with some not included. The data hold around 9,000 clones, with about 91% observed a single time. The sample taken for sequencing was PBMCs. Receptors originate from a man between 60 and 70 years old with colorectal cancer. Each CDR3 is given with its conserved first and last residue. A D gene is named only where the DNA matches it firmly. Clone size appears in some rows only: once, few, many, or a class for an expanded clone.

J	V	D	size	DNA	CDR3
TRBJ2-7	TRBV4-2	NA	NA	TGTGCCAGCAGCCAAGATTCGTATGGGGTGGCTTATAACTTC	CASSQDSYGVAYNF
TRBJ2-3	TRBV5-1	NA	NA	TGCGCCAGCAGCTTTCCACGGGGGGCCTTGGATACGCAGTATTTT	CASSFPRGALDTQYF
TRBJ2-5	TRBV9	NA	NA	TGTGCCAGCAGCGTAGGAGACGTGAGGGGAGAGACCCAGTACTTC	CASSVGDVRGETQYF
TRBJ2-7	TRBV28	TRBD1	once	TGTGCCAGCAGTACAGGGGGAAGGGAGCAGTACTTC	CASSTGGREQYF
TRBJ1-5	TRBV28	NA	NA	TGTGCCAGCAGTTTGACCGGGGGCAATCATCAGCCCCAGCATTTT	CASSLTGGNHQPQHF
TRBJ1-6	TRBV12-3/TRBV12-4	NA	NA	TGTGCCAGCACTACCAGGGAGGATTCACCCCTCCACTTT	CASTTREDSPLHF
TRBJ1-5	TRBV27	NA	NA	TGTGCCAGCAGTTTTGGGAATACCGGGCAGCCCCAGCATTTT	CASSFGNTGQPQHF
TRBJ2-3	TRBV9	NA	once	TGTGCCAGCAGCGCCCGGGACGGCGACGTGGCAGATACGCAGTATTTT	CASSARDGDVADTQYF
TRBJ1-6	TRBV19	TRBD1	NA	TGTGCCAGTAGTGCCAGGACAGGGGAATCACCCCTCCACTTT	CASSARTGESPLHF
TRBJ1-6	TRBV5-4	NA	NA	TGTGCCAGCAGCCCAGGACTTTCTTATAATTCACCCCTCCACTTT	CASSPGLSYNSPLHF
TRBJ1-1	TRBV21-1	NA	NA	TGTGCCAGCAGCAAAGGGCTTGACCGACCCGCTTTCTTT	CASSKGLDRPAFF
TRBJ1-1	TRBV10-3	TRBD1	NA	TGTGCCATCAGTGAGGACAGGGACACTGAAGCTTTCTTT	CAISEDRDTEAFF
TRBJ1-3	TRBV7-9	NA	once	TGTGCCAGCAGCTTGTCTTCCGCAGGGCTCGGAAACACCATATATTTT	CASSLSSAGLGNTIYF
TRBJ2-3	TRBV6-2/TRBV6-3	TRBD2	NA	TGTGCCAGCAGCCCTCCCGGACTAGCGGGGGGCCTTCGCCCGTCCATTAGCACAGATACGCAGTATTTT	CASSPPGLAGGLRPSISTDTQYF
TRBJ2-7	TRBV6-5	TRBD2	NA	TGTGCCAGCAGTATGGGGGGGGGAGAGCAGTACTTC	CASSMGGGEQYF
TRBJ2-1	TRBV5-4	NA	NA	TGTGCCAGCAGCTTGCTGTCTCCCGGGTACAATGAGCAGTTCTTC	CASSLLSPGYNEQFF
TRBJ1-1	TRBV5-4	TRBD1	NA	TGTGCCAGCAATACAGGGGGCAAGAACACTGAAGCTTTCTTT	CASNTGGKNTEAFF
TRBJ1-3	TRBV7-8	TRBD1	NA	TGTGCCAGCAGCTGGGGACAGGGTACCCCCTCTGGAAACACCATATATTTT	CASSWGQGTPSGNTIYF